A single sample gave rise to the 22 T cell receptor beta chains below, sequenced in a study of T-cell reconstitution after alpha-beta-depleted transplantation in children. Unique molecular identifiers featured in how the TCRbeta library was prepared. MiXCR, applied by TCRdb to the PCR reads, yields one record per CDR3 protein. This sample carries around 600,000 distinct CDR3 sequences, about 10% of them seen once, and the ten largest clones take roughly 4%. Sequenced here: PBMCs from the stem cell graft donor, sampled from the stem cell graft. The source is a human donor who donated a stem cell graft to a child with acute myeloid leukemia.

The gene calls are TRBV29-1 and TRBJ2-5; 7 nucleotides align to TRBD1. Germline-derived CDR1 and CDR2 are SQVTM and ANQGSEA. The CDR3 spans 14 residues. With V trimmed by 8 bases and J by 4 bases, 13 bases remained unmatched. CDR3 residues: CSPSPGGRAETQYF. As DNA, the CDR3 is TGCAGCCCATCCCCAGGGGGTAGGGCAGAGACCCAGTACTTC.

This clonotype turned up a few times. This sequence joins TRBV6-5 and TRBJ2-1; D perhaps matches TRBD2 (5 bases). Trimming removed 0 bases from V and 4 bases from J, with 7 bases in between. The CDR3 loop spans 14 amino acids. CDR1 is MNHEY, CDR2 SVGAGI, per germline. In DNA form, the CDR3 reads TGTGCCAGCAGTTACTCGCCGGGGTACAATGAGCAGTTCTTC. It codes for CASSYSPGYNEQFF.

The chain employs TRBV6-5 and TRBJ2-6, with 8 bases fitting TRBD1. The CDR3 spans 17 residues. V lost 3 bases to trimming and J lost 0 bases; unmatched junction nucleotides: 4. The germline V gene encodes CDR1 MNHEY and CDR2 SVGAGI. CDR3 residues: CASSYGTGASGANVLTF. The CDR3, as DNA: TGTGCCAGCAGTTATGGGACAGGTGCCTCTGGGGCCAACGTCCTGACTTTC.

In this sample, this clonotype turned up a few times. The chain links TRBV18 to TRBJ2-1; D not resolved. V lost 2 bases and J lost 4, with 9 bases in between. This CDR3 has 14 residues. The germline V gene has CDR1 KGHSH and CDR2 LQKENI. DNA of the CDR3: TGTGCCAGCTCACCAATTCCCGAATACAATGAGCAGTTCTTC. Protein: CASSPIPEYNEQFF. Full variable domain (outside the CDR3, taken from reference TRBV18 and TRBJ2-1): NAGVMQNPRHLVRRRGQEARLRCSPMKGHSHVYWYRQLPEEGLKFMVYLQKENIIDESGMPKERFSAEFPKEGPSILRIQQVVRGDSAAYFCASSPIPEYNEQFFGPGTRLTVL.

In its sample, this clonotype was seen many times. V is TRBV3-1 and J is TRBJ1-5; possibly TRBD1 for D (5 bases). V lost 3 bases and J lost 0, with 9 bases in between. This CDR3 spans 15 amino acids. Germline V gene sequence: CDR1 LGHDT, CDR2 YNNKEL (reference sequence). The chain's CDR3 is CASSQTADSNQPQHF. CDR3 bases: TGTGCCAGCAGCCAGACAGCGGATAGCAATCAGCCCCAGCATTTT. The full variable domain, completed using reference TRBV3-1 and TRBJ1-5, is DTAVSQTPKYLVTQMGNDKSIKCEQNLGHDTMYWYKQDSKKFLKIMFSYNNKELIINETVPNRFSPKSPDKAHLNLHINSLELGDSAVYFCASSQTADSNQPQHFGDGTRLSIL.

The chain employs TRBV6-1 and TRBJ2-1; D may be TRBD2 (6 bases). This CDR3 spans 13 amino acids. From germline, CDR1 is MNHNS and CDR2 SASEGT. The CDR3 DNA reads TGTGCGAGTACCCGGGACTGGAACAATGAGCAGTTCTTC. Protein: CASTRDWNNEQFF.

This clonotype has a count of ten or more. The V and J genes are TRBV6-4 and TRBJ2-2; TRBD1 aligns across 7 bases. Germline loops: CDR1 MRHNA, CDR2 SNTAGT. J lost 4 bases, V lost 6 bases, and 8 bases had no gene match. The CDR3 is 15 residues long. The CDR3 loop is CASRPTGAITGELFF. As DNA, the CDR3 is TGTGCCAGCAGACCCACAGGGGCTATCACCGGGGAGCTGTTTTTT.

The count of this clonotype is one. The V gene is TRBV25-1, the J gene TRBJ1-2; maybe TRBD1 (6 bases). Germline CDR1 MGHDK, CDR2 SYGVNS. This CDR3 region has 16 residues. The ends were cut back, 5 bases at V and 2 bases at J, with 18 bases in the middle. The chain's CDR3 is CASSLPSQGTNYGYTF. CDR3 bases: TGTGCCAGCAGTCTCCCCTCCCAGGGGACCAACTATGGCTACACCTTC.

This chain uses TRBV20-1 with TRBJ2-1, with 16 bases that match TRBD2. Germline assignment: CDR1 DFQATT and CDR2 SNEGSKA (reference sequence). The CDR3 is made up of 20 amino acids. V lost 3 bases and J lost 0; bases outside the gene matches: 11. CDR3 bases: TGCAGTGCTAGCCGTGTCCCGGGACTAGCGGGAGGGAGCTCCTACAATGAGCAGTTCTTC. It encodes CSASRVPGLAGGSSYNEQFF.

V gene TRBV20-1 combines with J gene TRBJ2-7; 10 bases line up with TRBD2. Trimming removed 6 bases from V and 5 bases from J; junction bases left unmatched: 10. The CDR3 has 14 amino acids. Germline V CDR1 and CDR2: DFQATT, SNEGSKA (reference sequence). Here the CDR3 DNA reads TGCAGTGCGGGGCTAGCGGGAGAGAGCCACGAGCAGTACTTC. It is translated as CSAGLAGESHEQYF.

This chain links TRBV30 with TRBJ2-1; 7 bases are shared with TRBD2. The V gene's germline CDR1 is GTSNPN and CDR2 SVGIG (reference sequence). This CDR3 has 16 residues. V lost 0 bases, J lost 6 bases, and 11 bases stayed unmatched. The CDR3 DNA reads TGTGCCTGGAGTGTCGGGGAACTAGCGTCATTCAATGAGCAGTTCTTC. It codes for CAWSVGELASFNEQFF.

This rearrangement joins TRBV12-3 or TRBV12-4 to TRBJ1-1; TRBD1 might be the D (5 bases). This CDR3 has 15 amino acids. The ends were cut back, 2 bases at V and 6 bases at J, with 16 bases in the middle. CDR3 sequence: CASSLPLGGAPEAFF. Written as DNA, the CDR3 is TGTGCCAGCAGTTTACCGTTAGGAGGGGCCCCTGAAGCTTTCTTT.

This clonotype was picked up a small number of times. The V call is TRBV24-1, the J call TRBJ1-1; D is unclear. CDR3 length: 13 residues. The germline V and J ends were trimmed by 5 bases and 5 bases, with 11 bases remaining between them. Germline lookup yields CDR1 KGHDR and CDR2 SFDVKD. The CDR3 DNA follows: TGTGCCACCAGTGGACCGGGTAAGACTGAAGCTTTCTTT. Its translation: CATSGPGKTEAFF.

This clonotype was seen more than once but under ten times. This CDR3 is CASSQRGGAEAFF. DNA for the CDR3: TGCGCCAGCAGCCAGCGGGGGGGGGCTGAAGCTTTCTTT. The chain is built from TRBV4-3 and TRBJ1-1; weak D call: TRBD1 (5 bases). Germline CDR1 and CDR2: LGHNA and YSLEER. This CDR3 has 13 residues. V dropped 3 bases and J dropped 6 bases, with 11 bases sitting between them.

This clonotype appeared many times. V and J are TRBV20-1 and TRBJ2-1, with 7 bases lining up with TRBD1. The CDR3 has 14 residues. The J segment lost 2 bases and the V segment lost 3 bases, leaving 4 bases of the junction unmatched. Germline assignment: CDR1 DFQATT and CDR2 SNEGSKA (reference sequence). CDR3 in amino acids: CSARRTGTYNEQFF. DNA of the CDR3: TGCAGTGCTAGGCGGACAGGTACCTACAATGAGCAGTTCTTC.

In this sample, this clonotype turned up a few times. The CDR3 spells CSARVTRLGGPIETQYF. CDR3 nucleotides: TGCAGTGCTAGAGTGACCCGATTAGGTGGGCCTATAGAGACCCAGTACTTC. The chain uses TRBV20-1 and TRBJ2-5; D gene uncertain. Between the trimmed V and J ends, which lost 1 base and 4 bases, there was a span of 22 bases. The CDR3 length is 17 residues. Germline CDR1 is DFQATT and CDR2 is SNEGSKA (reference sequence).

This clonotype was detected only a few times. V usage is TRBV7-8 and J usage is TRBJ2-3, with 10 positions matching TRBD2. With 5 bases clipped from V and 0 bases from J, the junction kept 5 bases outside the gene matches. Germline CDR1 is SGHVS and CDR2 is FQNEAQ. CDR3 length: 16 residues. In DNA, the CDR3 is TGTGCCAGCAGCCACGGACTAGCGGCTAGCACAGATACGCAGTATTTT. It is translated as CASSHGLAASTDTQYF.

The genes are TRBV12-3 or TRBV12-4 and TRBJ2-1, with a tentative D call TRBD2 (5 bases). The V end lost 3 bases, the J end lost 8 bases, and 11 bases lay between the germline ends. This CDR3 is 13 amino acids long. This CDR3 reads CASSFLERDEQFF. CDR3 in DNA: TGTGCCAGCAGTTTCTTGGAGAGGGATGAGCAGTTCTTC.

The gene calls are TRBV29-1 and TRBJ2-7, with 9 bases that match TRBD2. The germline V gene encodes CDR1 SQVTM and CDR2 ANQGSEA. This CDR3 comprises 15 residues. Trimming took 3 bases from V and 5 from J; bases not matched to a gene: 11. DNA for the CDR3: TGCAGCGTTGACCAATGGGGTAGCGGGAGCGACGAGCAGTACTTC. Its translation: CSVDQWGSGSDEQYF.

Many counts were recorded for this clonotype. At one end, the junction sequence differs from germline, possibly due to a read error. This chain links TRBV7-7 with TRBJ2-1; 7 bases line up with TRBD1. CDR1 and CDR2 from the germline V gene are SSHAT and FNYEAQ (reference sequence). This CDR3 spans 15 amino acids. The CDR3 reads CASSQGVGSYNEQFF. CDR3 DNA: TGTGCTAGCAGCCAGGGGGTCGGTTCCTACAATGAGCAGTTCTTC.

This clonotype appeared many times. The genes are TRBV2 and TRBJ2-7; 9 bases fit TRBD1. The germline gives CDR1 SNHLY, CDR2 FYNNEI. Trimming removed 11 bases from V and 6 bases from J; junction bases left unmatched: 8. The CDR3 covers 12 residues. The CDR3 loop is CADRDREGEQYF. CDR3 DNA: TGTGCCGACCGGGACAGGGAGGGCGAGCAGTACTTC.

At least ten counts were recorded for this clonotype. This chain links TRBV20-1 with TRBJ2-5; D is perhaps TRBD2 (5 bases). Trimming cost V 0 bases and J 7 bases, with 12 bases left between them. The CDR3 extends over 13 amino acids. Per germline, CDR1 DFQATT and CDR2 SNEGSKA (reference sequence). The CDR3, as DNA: TGCAGTGCTAGAGAATTCCTCCGGGGGACCCAGTACTTC. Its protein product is CSAREFLRGTQYF.